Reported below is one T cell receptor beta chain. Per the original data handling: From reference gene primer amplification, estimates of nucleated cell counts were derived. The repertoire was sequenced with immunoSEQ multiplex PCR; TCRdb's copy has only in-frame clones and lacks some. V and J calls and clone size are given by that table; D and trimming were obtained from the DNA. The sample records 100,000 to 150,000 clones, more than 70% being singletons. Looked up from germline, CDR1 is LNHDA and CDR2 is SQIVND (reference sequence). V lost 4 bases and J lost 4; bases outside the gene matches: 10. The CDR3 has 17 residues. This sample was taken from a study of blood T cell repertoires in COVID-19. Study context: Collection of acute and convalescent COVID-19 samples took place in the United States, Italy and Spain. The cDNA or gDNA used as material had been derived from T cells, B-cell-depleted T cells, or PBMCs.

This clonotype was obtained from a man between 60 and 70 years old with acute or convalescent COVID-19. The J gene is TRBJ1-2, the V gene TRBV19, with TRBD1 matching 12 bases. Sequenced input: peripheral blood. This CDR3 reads CASSRGTGGSFGYGYTF. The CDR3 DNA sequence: TGTGCCAGTAGTAGGGGGACAGGGGGCTCATTCGGCTATGGCTACACCTTC.